This record looks at one T cell receptor beta chain sequence and its context. Its antigen is unknown. The record originates from a study of shared clonotypes between healthy human individuals. Study-wide points: Although depth was large, rarefaction showed that sequencing of the sorted subsets was incomplete.

TCRdb's copy holds only in-frame clones and misses some; the assay was immunoSEQ multiplex PCR. The table has under 2.5 million clones, around 93% seen once. The CDR3 spans 14 residues. Looked up from germline, CDR1 is SEHNR and CDR2 is FQNEAQ (reference sequence). V was pared by 6 bases and J by 0 bases, with 10 bases between. The chain is built from TRBV7-9 and TRBJ2-3; D might be TRBD1 (6 bases). Sequenced: naive CD4+ T cells from PBMCs. The subset denotes: CD45RA+ positively selected. The sequence was obtained from a man between 18 and 35 years old in good health. Some clones in this sample may be carry-over from other donors' samples. CDR3 in DNA: TGTGCCAGCAGGGACAGTTCTAGCACAGATACGCAGTATTTT. It specifies CASRDSSSTDTQYF.